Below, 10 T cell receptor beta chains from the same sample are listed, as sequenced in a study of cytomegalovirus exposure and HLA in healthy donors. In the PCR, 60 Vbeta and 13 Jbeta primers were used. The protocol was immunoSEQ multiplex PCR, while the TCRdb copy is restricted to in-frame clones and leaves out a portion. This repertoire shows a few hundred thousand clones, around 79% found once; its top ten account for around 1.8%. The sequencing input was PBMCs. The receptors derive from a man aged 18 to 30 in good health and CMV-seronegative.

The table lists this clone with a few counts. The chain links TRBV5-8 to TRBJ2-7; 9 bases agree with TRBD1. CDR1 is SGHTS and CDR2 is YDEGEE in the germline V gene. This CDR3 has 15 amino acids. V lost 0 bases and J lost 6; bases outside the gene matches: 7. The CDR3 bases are TGTGCCAGCAGCTTGGCTGGGACAGGGAATTCCGAGCAGTACTTC. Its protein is CASSLAGTGNSEQYF.

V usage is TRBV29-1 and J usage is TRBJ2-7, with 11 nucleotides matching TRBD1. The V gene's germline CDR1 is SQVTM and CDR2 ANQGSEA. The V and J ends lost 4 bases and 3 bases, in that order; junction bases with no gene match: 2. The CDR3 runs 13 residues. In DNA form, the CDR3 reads TGCAGCGTTGTAGGGACAGGGGGCTACGAGCAGTACTTC. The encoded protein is CSVVGTGGYEQYF.

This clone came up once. CDR3 loop: CASSFGRGIGRGEQFF. Written as DNA, the CDR3 is TGTGCCAGCAGTTTTGGGAGGGGCATAGGCCGAGGGGAGCAGTTCTTC. The chain joins TRBV28 to TRBJ2-1, with TRBD2 matching 7 bases. Germline loops: CDR1 MDHEN, CDR2 SYDVKM. CDR3 length: 16 amino acids. The junction had 15 bases not matched to a gene; V was cut back by 3 bases and J by 10 bases.

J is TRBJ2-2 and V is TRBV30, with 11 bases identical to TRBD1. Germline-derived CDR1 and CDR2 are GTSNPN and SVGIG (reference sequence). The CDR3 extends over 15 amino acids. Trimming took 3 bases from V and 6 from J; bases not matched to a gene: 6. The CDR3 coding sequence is TGTGCCTGGAGACAAGGGACAGGGGGTGCCGGGGAGCTGTTTTTT. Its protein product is CAWRQGTGGAGELFF.

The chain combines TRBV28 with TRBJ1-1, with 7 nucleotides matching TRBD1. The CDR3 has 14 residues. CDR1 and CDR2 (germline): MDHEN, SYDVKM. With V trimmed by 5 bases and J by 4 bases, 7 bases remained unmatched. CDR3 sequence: CASSPGDSFTEAFF. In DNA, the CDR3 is TGTGCCAGCAGTCCGGGGGACAGCTTCACTGAAGCTTTCTTT.

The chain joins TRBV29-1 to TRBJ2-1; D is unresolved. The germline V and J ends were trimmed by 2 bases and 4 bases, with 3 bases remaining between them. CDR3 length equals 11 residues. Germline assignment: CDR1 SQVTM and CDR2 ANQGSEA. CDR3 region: CSVEHYNEQFF. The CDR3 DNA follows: TGCAGCGTTGAACATTACAATGAGCAGTTCTTC.

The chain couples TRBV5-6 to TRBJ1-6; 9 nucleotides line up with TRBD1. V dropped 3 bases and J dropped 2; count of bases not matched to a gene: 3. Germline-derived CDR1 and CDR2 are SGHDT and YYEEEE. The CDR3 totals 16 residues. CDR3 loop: CASSSWTGAYNSPLHF. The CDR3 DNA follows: TGTGCCAGCAGCTCTTGGACAGGGGCCTATAATTCACCCCTCCACTTT.

The CDR3 nucleotides are TGCAGCGTTGAACCAGGGTATGATACGCAGTATTTT. This codes for CSVEPGYDTQYF. The chain recombines TRBV29-1 with TRBJ2-3; possible D gene TRBD1, 5 bases. The CDR3 has 12 residues. The V gene lost 2 bases and the J gene lost 6 bases, with 9 bases spanning the gap. In germline, CDR1 is SQVTM, CDR2 ANQGSEA.

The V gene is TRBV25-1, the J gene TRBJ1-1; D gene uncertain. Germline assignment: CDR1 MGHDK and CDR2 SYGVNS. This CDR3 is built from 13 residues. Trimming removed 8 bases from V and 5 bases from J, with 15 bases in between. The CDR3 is CASGRALGTEAFF. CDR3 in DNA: TGTGCCAGCGGGAGGGCCTTGGGGACTGAAGCTTTCTTT.

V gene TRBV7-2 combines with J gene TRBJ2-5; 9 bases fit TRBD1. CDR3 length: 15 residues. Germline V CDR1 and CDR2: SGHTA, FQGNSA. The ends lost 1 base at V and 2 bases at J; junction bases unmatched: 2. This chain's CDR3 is CASSLGTGEQETQYF. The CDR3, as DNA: TGTGCCAGCAGCTTAGGGACAGGGGAACAAGAGACCCAGTACTTC.